The rows below give T cell receptor beta chains drawn from one sample of a study of T cell repertoires in ileal Crohn's disease. Only in-frame clones appear in the TCRdb table, and some are missing; sequencing was by immunoSEQ multiplex PCR. This table has about 13,000 clones, roughly 80% appearing once. The sample comprised ileal tissue. The receptor set was obtained from an adult with Crohn's disease. Each CDR3 is given with its conserved first and last residue.

>TRBV18
CATGPRENEQYF
>TRBV7-7
CASSYGTGGTNEQFF
>TRBV4-1
CASSQVSGQLNEKLFF
>TRBV30
CAWRPGPDTEAFF
>TRBV7-2
CASSRLTATNEKLFF
>TRBV5-1
CASSPRGGAGPYEQYF
>TRBV7-9
CASSHQGKGTDTQYF
>TRBV6-1
CASSYGGEQYF
>TRBV18
CASSPSGLGADSPLHF
>TRBV7-2
CASSPLAAGLAVDTQYF
>TRBV7-3
CATGGAGYTF
>TRBV21-1
CASSKDGASGNNEQFF
>TRBV2
CASSQQGGPLDTEAFF
>TRBV9
CASSVAGGPFAEQFF
>TRBV28
CASSTRRGQDTEAFF
>TRBV5-8
CASSTGIRSPLHF